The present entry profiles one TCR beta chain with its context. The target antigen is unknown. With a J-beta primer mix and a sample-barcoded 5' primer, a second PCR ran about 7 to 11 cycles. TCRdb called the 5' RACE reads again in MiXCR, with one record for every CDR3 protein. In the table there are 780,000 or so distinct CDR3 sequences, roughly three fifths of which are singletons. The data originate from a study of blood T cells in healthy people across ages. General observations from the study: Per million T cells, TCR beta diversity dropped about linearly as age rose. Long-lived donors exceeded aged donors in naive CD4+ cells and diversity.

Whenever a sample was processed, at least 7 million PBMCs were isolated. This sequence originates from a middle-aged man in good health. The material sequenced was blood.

The DNA for the CDR3 is TGTGCCAGCAGCCCCGATTTTAACACCGGGGAGCTGTTTTTT. It specifies CASSPDFNTGELFF. The rearrangement links TRBV7-2 to TRBJ2-2; no definite D call. The CDR3 loop spans 14 amino acids. Germline loops: CDR1 SGHTA, CDR2 FQGNSA. The V end lost 5 bases, the J end lost 2 bases, and 9 bases lay between the germline ends.